The next 8 T cell receptor beta chains were all read from a single sample in a study of T cells in localized non-small cell lung cancer. The table came from immunoSEQ multiplex PCR; TCRdb's copy has only in-frame clones and leaves some out. The sample consists of roughly 30,000 clones, approximately 85% of them appearing once. Sequences were derived from peripheral blood mononuclear cells, sampled before any cancer treatment. Receptors were obtained from a woman aged 40 to 75 with stage III lung adenocarcinoma.

This clone was seen a few times. This sequence joins TRBV2 and TRBJ1-4; D is uncertain. The V gene lost 6 bases and the J gene lost 2 bases, with 4 bases spanning the gap. The CDR3 sequence is 12 residues long. Germline V gene lookup returns CDR1 SNHLY and CDR2 FYNNEI. The CDR3 region is CASRGTNEKLFF. The CDR3 DNA reads as TGTGCCAGCAGGGGCACTAATGAAAAACTGTTTTTT.

The chain uses TRBV9 and TRBJ2-3; 8 bases line up with TRBD1. Trimming took 7 bases from V and 4 from J; bases not matched to a gene: 11. Germline V lookup: CDR1 SGDLS, CDR2 YYNGEE. The CDR3 is 15 amino acids. DNA for the CDR3: TGTGCCAGCGGTCATAGGACAGGGCTCCCAGATACGCAGTATTTT. Amino acids: CASGHRTGLPDTQYF.

The V and J genes are TRBV5-1 and TRBJ2-3, with D perhaps matching TRBD1 or TRBD2 (5 bases each). V gave up 3 bases and J gave up 6 bases, with 14 bases separating them. Germline CDR1 reads SGHRS; CDR2 reads YFSETQ. This CDR3 contains 14 residues. CDR3 sequence (DNA): TGCGCCAGCAGCTCGCCCCGGGACGGCGATACGCAGTATTTT. Protein: CASSSPRDGDTQYF.

This CDR3 is CASSLPGTANEKLFF. CDR3 sequence (DNA): TGTGCCAGCAGTCTCCCCGGGACGGCTAATGAAAAACTGTTTTTT. The rearrangement joins TRBV28 to TRBJ1-4, with D perhaps matching TRBD1 (5 bases). The CDR3 sequence is 15 residues long. V lost 5 bases, J lost 3 bases, and 13 bases lay in between. Germline V gene lookup returns CDR1 MDHEN and CDR2 SYDVKM.

This rearrangement joins TRBV5-4 to TRBJ1-3, with 7 nucleotides matching TRBD1. CDR1 SGHNT and CDR2 YYREEE come from the germline V gene (reference sequence). V was clipped by 4 bases and J by 7 bases; unmatched bases: 11. The CDR3 is 15 residues long. DNA for the CDR3: TGTGCCAGCAGCCCCACCCCTGGGACAGACAACACCATATATTTT. It translates to CASSPTPGTDNTIYF.

The table lists this clone with a count of one. The J gene is TRBJ2-3, the V gene TRBV4-3, with D perhaps matching TRBD1 or TRBD2 (5 bases each). The CDR3 spans 14 residues. CDR1 and CDR2 (germline): LGHNA, YSLEER. V dropped 3 bases and J dropped 2 bases, with 9 bases sitting between them. CDR3 region: CASSHGDLTDTQYF. DNA of the CDR3: TGCGCCAGCAGCCATGGGGACCTCACAGATACGCAGTATTTT.

The genes are TRBV5-1 and TRBJ2-7; 9 bases are a match to TRBD2. CDR1 is SGHRS, CDR2 YFSETQ, per germline. V lost 0 bases, J lost 4 bases, and 8 bases stayed unmatched. This CDR3 contains 16 residues. CDR3 protein: CASSLAPGLASYEQYF. CDR3 nucleotide sequence: TGCGCCAGCAGCTTGGCCCCAGGACTAGCGAGTTACGAGCAGTACTTC.

The CDR3 spells CASSSPPVGSPYEKLFF. The CDR3 bases are TGTGCCAGCAGCTCCCCCCCCGTCGGTAGTCCCTACGAAAAACTGTTTTTT. The chain joins TRBV7-8 to TRBJ1-4; D gene uncertain. The V gene lost 4 bases and the J gene lost 8 bases, with 23 bases spanning the gap. Germline values: CDR1 SGHVS, CDR2 FQNEAQ. There are 17 residues in the CDR3.